This T cell receptor beta chain was sequenced in a study of blood T cells in healthy people across ages. The CDR3 has 16 residues. The germline gives CDR1 MGHRA, CDR2 YSYEKL. V was shortened by 0 bases and J by 3 bases, with 12 bases between the two germline ends. Then a second PCR, running roughly 7 to 11 cycles, was carried out with a sample-barcoded 5' primer and a J-beta primer mix. TCRdb passed the 5' RACE reads through MiXCR, listing each CDR3 protein once. The table includes a few hundred thousand distinct CDR3 sequences, about 28% detected once. The sample also formed part of further work on T cells of mothers and their children.

The sample was blood. The sequence was collected from a boy aged 2 to 10 in good health. The gene calls are TRBV4-1 and TRBJ2-4, with D possibly TRBD2 on 5 matching bases. CDR3 sequence reads: CASSQEDSVGKNIQYF. The CDR3 nucleotides are TGCGCCAGCAGCCAAGAGGACTCCGTGGGCAAAAACATTCAGTACTTC.